The rows below give T cell receptor beta chains drawn from one sample of a study of T cell changes during pregnancy in multiple sclerosis. Some clones are missing from TCRdb's copy, which holds only in-frame ones; the method was immunoSEQ multiplex PCR. The table has 33,000 or so clones, 90% to 95% seen once. This material consisted of CD4+ T cells from peripheral blood mononuclear cells, taken in the third trimester of pregnancy. These receptor sequences come from a female donor in good health, enrolled as a control in a pregnancy study. Both conserved end residues are part of each CDR3. A D gene is named only where the DNA matches it firmly.

d_call: TRBD2; v_call: TRBV5-1; cdr3_length: 18; cdr3_aa: CASSSSGGASSGANVLTF
d_call: -; v_call: TRBV28; cdr3_length: 17; cdr3_aa: CASSLDRSSSYNSPLHF
d_call: -; v_call: TRBV4-3; cdr3_length: 16; cdr3_aa: CASSQDGAGKNEKLFF
d_call: -; v_call: TRBV18; cdr3_length: 15; cdr3_aa: CASRRTGPAGQPQHF
d_call: -; v_call: TRBV30; cdr3_length: 12; cdr3_aa: CAWSNLQGALFF
d_call: -; v_call: TRBV21-1; cdr3_length: 16; cdr3_aa: CASSGSGGACNQPQHF
d_call: -; v_call: TRBV7-2; cdr3_length: 17; cdr3_aa: CASSLDRASSYNSPLHF
d_call: -; v_call: TRBV7-2; cdr3_length: 15; cdr3_aa: CASSLVGGGQETQYF
d_call: -; v_call: TRBV19; cdr3_length: 15; cdr3_aa: CASRGEGGFGNTIYF
d_call: -; v_call: TRBV5-4; cdr3_length: 15; cdr3_aa: CASSLAQGGTDTQYF
d_call: TRBD1; v_call: TRBV5-1; cdr3_length: 14; cdr3_aa: CASSLGPTDRGLHF
d_call: -; v_call: TRBV5-1; cdr3_length: 13; cdr3_aa: CASSLVSGYEQYF
d_call: -; v_call: TRBV5-1; cdr3_length: 15; cdr3_aa: CASSRIGVTNEKLFF
d_call: -; v_call: TRBV5-4; cdr3_length: 15; cdr3_aa: CASSLGGAGGLEAFF
d_call: TRBD1; v_call: TRBV29-1; cdr3_length: 15; cdr3_aa: CSAKPGQEKGVRAFF
d_call: -; v_call: TRBV1; cdr3_length: 15; cdr3_aa: CTSSLTSGVRAAQYF
d_call: -; v_call: TRBV10-3; cdr3_length: 14; cdr3_aa: CAISESKQKSTIYF
d_call: -; v_call: TRBV15; cdr3_length: 15; cdr3_aa: CATSGLGGSYNEQFF
d_call: -; v_call: TRBV9; cdr3_length: 15; cdr3_aa: CASSIGNSSGNTIYF
d_call: TRBD2; v_call: TRBV2; cdr3_length: 15; cdr3_aa: CASINSGLGNNEQFF
d_call: -; v_call: TRBV30; cdr3_length: 14; cdr3_aa: CAWSRGAGPGELFF
d_call: -; v_call: TRBV6-5; cdr3_length: 16; cdr3_aa: CASSYSTGSPIYEQYF
d_call: TRBD1; v_call: TRBV7-6; cdr3_length: 17; cdr3_aa: CASSPALGQGNTGELFF
d_call: -; v_call: TRBV4-1; cdr3_length: 16; cdr3_aa: CASSQDRGAGQETQYF
d_call: -; v_call: TRBV6-6; cdr3_length: 14; cdr3_aa: CASINRQVGNTIYF
d_call: -; v_call: TRBV27; cdr3_length: 13; cdr3_aa: CASSLDRVDTQYF
d_call: -; v_call: TRBV6-1; cdr3_length: 14; cdr3_aa: CASSSGTLKDEQFF
d_call: -; v_call: TRBV7-3; cdr3_length: 13; cdr3_aa: CASSLGAGYGYTF
d_call: TRBD2; v_call: TRBV28; cdr3_length: 15; cdr3_aa: CASRTSGANTDTQYF
d_call: TRBD1; v_call: TRBV7-2; cdr3_length: 16; cdr3_aa: CASSLEGQIFNQPQHF
d_call: -; v_call: TRBV4-2; cdr3_length: 14; cdr3_aa: CASSQDQTNYGYTF
d_call: -; v_call: TRBV7-2; cdr3_length: 15; cdr3_aa: CASSLIGQKNSPLHF
d_call: -; v_call: TRBV5-4; cdr3_length: 14; cdr3_aa: CASRRDNLDTEAFF
d_call: TRBD1; v_call: TRBV5-1; cdr3_length: 16; cdr3_aa: CASSGTGDSSYNEQFF
d_call: TRBD2; v_call: TRBV15; cdr3_length: 14; cdr3_aa: CATSRGTSVSEQFF
d_call: -; v_call: TRBV2; cdr3_length: 12; cdr3_aa: CASTPGRYEQYF
d_call: TRBD1; v_call: TRBV7-2; cdr3_length: 14; cdr3_aa: CASSPRTGNYGYTF
d_call: -; v_call: TRBV5-4; cdr3_length: 15; cdr3_aa: CALSRGGLVDTEAFF
d_call: -; v_call: TRBV18; cdr3_length: 14; cdr3_aa: CASSPQSTNEKLFF
d_call: TRBD2; v_call: TRBV15; cdr3_length: 15; cdr3_aa: CATSTGGAGYNEQFF
d_call: TRBD2; v_call: TRBV7-3; cdr3_length: 18; cdr3_aa: CASSPFGTSGGAVGELFF
d_call: -; v_call: TRBV7-3; cdr3_length: 13; cdr3_aa: CASSLNRGTEAFF
d_call: TRBD1; v_call: TRBV27; cdr3_length: 14; cdr3_aa: CASKAGTGWNEQYF
d_call: TRBD1; v_call: TRBV10-3; cdr3_length: 14; cdr3_aa: CAIKAATGLAEQYF
d_call: -; v_call: TRBV30; cdr3_length: 13; cdr3_aa: CAWSPGLNSPLHF
d_call: TRBD1; v_call: TRBV7-3; cdr3_length: 14; cdr3_aa: CASSRQGSTDTQYF
d_call: -; v_call: TRBV30; cdr3_length: 13; cdr3_aa: CAWSRGQGKTQYF
d_call: -; v_call: TRBV11-1; cdr3_length: 13; cdr3_aa: CASSSQDRNLLHF
d_call: TRBD1; v_call: TRBV15; cdr3_length: 18; cdr3_aa: CATSTEYYQGQGNRAQYF
d_call: -; v_call: TRBV7-2; cdr3_length: 15; cdr3_aa: CASSISGQWNTEAFF
d_call: TRBD2; v_call: TRBV6-1; cdr3_length: 17; cdr3_aa: CASSAGLAGGPWETQYF
d_call: -; v_call: TRBV7-2; cdr3_length: 13; cdr3_aa: CASSPGRNQPQHF
d_call: -; v_call: TRBV18; cdr3_length: 13; cdr3_aa: CASSPDRNYGYTF
d_call: TRBD1; v_call: TRBV4-1; cdr3_length: 19; cdr3_aa: CASSQGLGQGKGVGTEAFF